This TCR beta chain was sequenced for a study of STAT3 mutations in large granular lymphocyte leukemia (dated by TCRdb to 2018 to 2020). General notes on the study: In roughly half of the longitudinally sequenced T-LGLL patients, canonical activating STAT3 mutations were detected. Over half of the T-LGLL patients were given one or more immunosuppressive therapy regimens, and approximately 40% of those treated had a hematologic response. To reconstruct clonal hierarchy and dynamics, serial deep sequencing of TCRbeta CDR3 and STAT3 was performed in patients with T-cell large granular lymphocyte leukemia. From an initial cohort of 200 to 250 LGL patients, roughly 20 representative T-LGLL cases were chosen for longitudinal sequencing of TCRbeta and STAT3. As controls, the study also included longitudinal sequencing of a couple of patients with natural killer LGL leukemia. Each patient was sequenced at an average of approximately 4 time points, ranging from 2 to 8 samplings. Overall study results and their limits: Because no samples were available when a clone first appeared, clonal expansion was inferred from samplings taken at other points. At least one immunodominant TCRbeta clonotype was identified in every T-LGLL patient, and multiple immunodominant subclonotypes were identified in about half of the T-LGLL patients. TCR clonotype switching after therapy was seen in about 35% of the 18 patients, with all newly emerging clones being STAT3 wild type. Since codominant clonotypes persisted in some patients, a small but highly pathogenic clone may have gone undetected. In several patients, dominant TCR clone burden exceeded STAT3 mutant burden, suggesting STAT3 mutation arose secondarily within a pre-expanded clone. Variable intervals between samplings and differing treatment regimens complicated linking therapy response to changes in TCR clonal burden.

A word on this clone: It lacks a known antigen. No much larger clone exists at a distance of one base, and base qualities are not known.

TCRbeta libraries were sequenced on an Illumina MiSeq, averaging roughly 41,000 productive templates per sample. Multiplex PCR amplification was used to generate TCRbeta CDR3 libraries with the immunoSEQ assay. In the authors' own workflow: Repertoire diversity was computed as previously defined, with values near 0 indicating extremely monoclonal samples. This immuneACCESS table, as held by TCRdb, lists in-frame sequences with V and J called but not all clones. Of the missing ones, under half trace to an unresolved V gene in checked studies; the others have no known cause. Clone size and V and J calls were adopted from that table, with D and trimming inferred from the DNA. Counted in this sample were nearly 25,000 clones; about 94% of them appeared once. The leading ten clones occupy about 6.8% of the sample. DNA was extracted from blood mononuclear cells, with the same DNA used for both TCR and STAT3 sequencing.

Trimming leaves V shorter by 4 bases and J shorter by 4 bases, with the junction holding 6 bases beyond the gene matches. The germline V gene specifies SGHRS as CDR1 and YFSETQ as CDR2. Counted from cysteine to phenylalanine, this CDR3 has 15 amino acids. The kept DNA is CDR3 alone, 45 bases in frame from the first base. This clonotype was sampled from a man in his forties with T-cell large granular lymphocyte leukemia. Some clones in this sample may be carry-over from other donors' samples. The age is the age at diagnosis. This receptor chain uses TRBV5-1 and TRBJ1-5, with 9 bases matching TRBD1. Sequenced material: peripheral blood mononuclear cells. The DNA sequence is as follows: TGCGCCAGCAGCCCGACAGGGGGGAAAAATCAGCCCCAGCATTTT. It translates to CASSPTGGKNQPQHF.